This T cell receptor beta chain was captured by sequencing in a study of T-cell reconstitution after alpha-beta-depleted transplantation in children. Study-wide results and limits: In patients about two months after transplant, alpha-beta T cells reportedly arose from several hundred expanded graft clones. T-cell numbers and diversity one year post-transplant derived largely from freshly generated T cells. For some patients, TCRbeta diversity was high at day 60 because of recipient T cells and thymic progenitors that survived.

The table lists this clonotype with many counts. Its antigen remains unidentified. Unique molecular identifiers featured in how the TCRbeta library was prepared. TCRdb ran MiXCR on the PCR reads and lists one entry per CDR3 protein. The table has 250,000 to 300,000 distinct CDR3 sequences, roughly 7.8% seen once. This CDR3 region has 17 residues. CDR1 and CDR2 from the germline V gene are SGHRS and YFSETQ. The germline V and J ends were trimmed by 0 bases and 6 bases, with 20 bases remaining between them. The source is a female patient aged 2-15 years who had a stem cell transplant for Fanconi anemia, so the T cells may come from the graft donor. The sample consisted of peripheral blood, taken 360 days after TCRalphabeta/CD19-depleted stem cell transplant. The V gene is TRBV5-1, the J gene TRBJ2-3; D is possibly TRBD1 (5 bases). In nucleotides, the CDR3 is TGCGCCAGCAGCTTGGGGGGCGGCTGGTACCACGAGGATACGCAGTATTTT. Translating it yields CASSLGGGWYHEDTQYF.